This TCR beta chain is from a study of tissue T cells after allogeneic stem cell transplantation. In its sample, this clone ranks as large. Mouse germline and gene names are used. The sequence runs out 1 residue before the end of the CDR3; the remainder is reconstructed from the germline J gene. The time point was: mouse harvest day 14 after allogeneic transplant. Tail vein injection delivered 10^7 T-cell-depleted bone marrow cells and 10^6 splenic CD5+ T cells. V gave up 0 bases and J gave up 1 base; unmatched junction bases: 5. This CDR3 has 17 amino acids. Germline V gene lookup returns CDR1 LGHNA and CDR2 YSYQKL. CDR3 sequences, V/J genes, frequencies and template counts came from survey-depth TCRbeta sequencing. Clones were read by immunoSEQ multiplex PCR, and TCRdb kept only the in-frame ones, dropping some. The data contain about 1,800 clones, roughly half of them singletons.

The V gene is TRBV2, the J gene TRBJ2-3; 9 bases line up with TRBD2. Sequences were obtained from blood. This clonotype originated in a female BALB/c mouse given C57BL/6 T cells with graft-versus-host disease after an allogeneic hematopoietic cell transplant. The covered CDR3 bases are TGTGCCAGCAGCCAAGAAGGAAGGGACTGGGGTGCAGAAACGCTGTAT. Residues: CASSQEGRDWGAETLY. The full CDR3 reads CASSQEGRDWGAETLYF.